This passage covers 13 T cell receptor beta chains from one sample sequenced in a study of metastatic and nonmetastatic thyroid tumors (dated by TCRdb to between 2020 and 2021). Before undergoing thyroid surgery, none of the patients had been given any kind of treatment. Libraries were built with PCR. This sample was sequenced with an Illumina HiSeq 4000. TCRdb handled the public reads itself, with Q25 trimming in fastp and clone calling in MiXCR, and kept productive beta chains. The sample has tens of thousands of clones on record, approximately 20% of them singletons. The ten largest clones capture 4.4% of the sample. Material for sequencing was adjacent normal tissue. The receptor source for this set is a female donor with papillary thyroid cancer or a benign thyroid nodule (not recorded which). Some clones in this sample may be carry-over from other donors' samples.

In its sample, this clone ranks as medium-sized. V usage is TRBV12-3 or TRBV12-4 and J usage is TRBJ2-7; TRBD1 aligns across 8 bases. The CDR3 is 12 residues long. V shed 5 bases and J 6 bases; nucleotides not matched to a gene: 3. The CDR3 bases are TGTGCCAGCAGTCCTACAGGGGGCGAGCAGTACTTC. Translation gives CASSPTGGEQYF.

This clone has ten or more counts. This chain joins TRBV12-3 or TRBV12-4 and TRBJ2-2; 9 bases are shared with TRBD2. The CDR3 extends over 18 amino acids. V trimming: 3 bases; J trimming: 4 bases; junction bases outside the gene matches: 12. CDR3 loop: CASSFTDSAGGGTGELFF. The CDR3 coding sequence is TGTGCCAGCAGTTTTACCGACTCGGCGGGAGGGGGCACCGGGGAGCTGTTTTTT.

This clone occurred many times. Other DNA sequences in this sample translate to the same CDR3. The CDR3 nucleotides read TGTGCTAGCTACCCCGGGACAGGGGGCCGCGAGCAGTACTTC. It translates to CASYPGTGGREQYF. The genes are TRBV2 and TRBJ2-7; 12 positions agree with TRBD1. Germline V gene lookup returns CDR1 SNHLY and CDR2 FYNNEI. CDR3 length: 14 residues. Variable domain in full (rest from reference TRBV2 and TRBJ2-7): EPEVTQTPSHQVTQMGQEVILRCVPISNHLYFYWYRQILGQKVEFLVSFYNNEISEKSEIFDDQFSVERPDGSNFTLKIRSTKLEDSAMYFCASYPGTGGREQYFGPGTRLTVT.

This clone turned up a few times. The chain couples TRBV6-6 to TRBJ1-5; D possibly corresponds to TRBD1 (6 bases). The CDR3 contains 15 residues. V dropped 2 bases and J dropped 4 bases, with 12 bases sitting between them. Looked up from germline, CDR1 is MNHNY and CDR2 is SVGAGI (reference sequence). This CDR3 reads CASSYRDTGNQPQHF. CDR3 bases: TGTGCCAGCAGTTACCGGGATACAGGGAATCAGCCCCAGCATTTT.

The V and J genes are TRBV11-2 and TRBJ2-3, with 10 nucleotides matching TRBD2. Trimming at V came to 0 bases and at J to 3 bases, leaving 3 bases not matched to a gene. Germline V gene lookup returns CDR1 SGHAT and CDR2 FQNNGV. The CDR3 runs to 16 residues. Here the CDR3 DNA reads TGTGCCAGCAGCTTAGAAGGAGCGGGAGGGACAGATACGCAGTATTTT. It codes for CASSLEGAGGTDTQYF.

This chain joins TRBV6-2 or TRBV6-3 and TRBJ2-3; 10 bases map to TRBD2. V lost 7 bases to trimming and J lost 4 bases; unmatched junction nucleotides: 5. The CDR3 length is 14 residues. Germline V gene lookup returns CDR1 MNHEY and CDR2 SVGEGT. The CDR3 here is CASKAGGRPDTQYF. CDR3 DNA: TGTGCCAGCAAAGCGGGAGGGAGGCCAGATACGCAGTATTTT.

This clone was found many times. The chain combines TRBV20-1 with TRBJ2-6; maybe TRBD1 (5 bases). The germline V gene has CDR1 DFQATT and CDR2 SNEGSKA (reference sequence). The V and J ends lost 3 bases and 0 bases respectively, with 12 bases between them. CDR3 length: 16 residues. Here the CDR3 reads CSASMQGYSGANVLTF. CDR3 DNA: TGCAGTGCTAGTATGCAGGGCTACTCTGGGGCCAACGTCCTGACTTTC.

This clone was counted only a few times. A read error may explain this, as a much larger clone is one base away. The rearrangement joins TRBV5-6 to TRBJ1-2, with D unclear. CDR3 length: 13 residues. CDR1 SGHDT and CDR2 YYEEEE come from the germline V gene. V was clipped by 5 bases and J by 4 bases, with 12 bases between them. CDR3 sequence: CASREAGSYGYTF. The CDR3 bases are TGTGCCAGCAGAGAGGCAGGCTCCTATGGCTACACCTTC.

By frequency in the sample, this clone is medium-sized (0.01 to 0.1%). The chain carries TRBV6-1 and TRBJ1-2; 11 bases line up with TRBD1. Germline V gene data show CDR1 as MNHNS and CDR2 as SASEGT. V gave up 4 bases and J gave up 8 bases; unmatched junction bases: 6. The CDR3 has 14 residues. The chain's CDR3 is CASSAYGTGGGYTF. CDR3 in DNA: TGTGCCAGCAGTGCCTACGGGACAGGGGGAGGCTACACCTTC.

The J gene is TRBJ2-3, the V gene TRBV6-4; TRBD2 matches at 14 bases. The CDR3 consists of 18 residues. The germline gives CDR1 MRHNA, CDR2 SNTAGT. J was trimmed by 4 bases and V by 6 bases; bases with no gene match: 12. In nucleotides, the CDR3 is TGTGCCAGCAGACCCGATCTGGGACTAGCGGGAGAGCCAGATACGCAGTATTTT. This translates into CASRPDLGLAGEPDTQYF.

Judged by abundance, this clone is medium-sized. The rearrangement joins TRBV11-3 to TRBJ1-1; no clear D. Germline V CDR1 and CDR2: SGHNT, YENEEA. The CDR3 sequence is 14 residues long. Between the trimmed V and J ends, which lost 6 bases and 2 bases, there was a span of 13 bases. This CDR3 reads CASRVMSHNTEAFF. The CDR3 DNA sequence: TGTGCCAGCAGAGTTATGTCACACAACACTGAAGCTTTCTTT. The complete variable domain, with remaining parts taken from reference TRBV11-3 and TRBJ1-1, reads EAGVVQSPRYKIIEKKQPVAFWCNPISGHNTLYWYLQNLGQGPELLIRYENEEAVDDSQLPKDRFSAERLKGVDSTLKIQPAELGDSAVYLCASRVMSHNTEAFFGQGTRLTVV.

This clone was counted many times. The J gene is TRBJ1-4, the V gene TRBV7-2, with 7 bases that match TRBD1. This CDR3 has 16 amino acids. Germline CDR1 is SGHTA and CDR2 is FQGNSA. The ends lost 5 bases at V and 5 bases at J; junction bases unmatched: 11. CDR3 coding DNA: TGTGCCAGCAGCACATGGGCTACAGGGGTGAATGAAAAACTGTTTTTT. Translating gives CASSTWATGVNEKLFF.

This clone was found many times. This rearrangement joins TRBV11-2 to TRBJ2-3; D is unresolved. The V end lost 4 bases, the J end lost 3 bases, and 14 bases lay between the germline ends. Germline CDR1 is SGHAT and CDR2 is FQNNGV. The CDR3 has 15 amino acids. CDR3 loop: CASSSRAEDTDTQYF. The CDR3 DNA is TGTGCCAGCAGCTCAAGGGCAGAAGATACAGATACGCAGTATTTT.